A selection of T cell receptor beta chains follows, all from one sample in a study of T-cell reconstitution after alpha-beta-depleted transplantation in children. TCRdb independently ran MiXCR on the PCR reads; one entry per CDR3 protein. The sample contains a few hundred thousand distinct CDR3 sequences, 25% to 30% of which appear only once. The source was PBMCs, collected before TCRalphabeta/CD19-depleted stem cell transplant. The receptors originated from a boy in the first two years of life with Wiskott-Aldrich syndrome, due to receive a stem cell transplant. The CDR3 runs from the conserved cysteine through the conserved F or W.

v_gene	j_gene	CDR3aa
TRBV20-1	TRBJ2-1	CSARGRAGSYNEQFF
TRBV7-6	TRBJ2-7	CASSLGSGRHNAYEQYF
TRBV20-1	TRBJ2-2	CSARTLLAGATGELFF
TRBV27	TRBJ2-4	CASSLGAQGRRTKNIQYF
TRBV4-1	TRBJ1-1	CASSQDRRTEAFF
TRBV29-1	TRBJ2-5	CSVADVVETQYF
TRBV12-3/TRBV12-4	TRBJ2-4	CASSEAVKNIQYF
TRBV24-1	TRBJ2-1	CATQQRGGSKDNEQFF
TRBV20-1	TRBJ2-1	CSAQSGSYNEQFF
TRBV20-1	TRBJ2-5	CSARDLTGSGTQYF
TRBV20-1	TRBJ2-5	CSAGDRGQGQYF
TRBV10-3	TRBJ2-1	CAISEILADYNEQFF
TRBV2	TRBJ2-1	CASSESIVSSYNEQFF
TRBV20-1	TRBJ1-2	CSVLQGAGSNGYTF
TRBV6-1	TRBJ2-5	CASSRGHETQYF
TRBV29-1	TRBJ2-7	CSVASSLSSYEQYF
TRBV2	TRBJ2-1	CASLLAGGHNEQFF
TRBV20-1	TRBJ2-1	CSANGPGLGEQFF
TRBV5-1	TRBJ2-1	CASSLPGLAGGNEQFF
TRBV7-9	TRBJ2-1	CASSGGQGFEQFF
TRBV29-1	TRBJ1-1	CSVEGWGIPSAFF
TRBV4-2	TRBJ2-5	CASSQVVLAGGPETQYF
TRBV11-2	TRBJ2-1	CASSLDPGIVNEQFF
TRBV19	TRBJ2-5	CASSTTGGQETQYF
TRBV10-3	TRBJ2-7	CATRGLALYEQYF
TRBV7-9	TRBJ2-3	CASSELAGAKRTDTQYF
TRBV11-2	TRBJ2-1	CASSLRQALDEQFF
TRBV20-1	TRBJ2-3	CSARKTSGRPSGDTQYF
TRBV7-2	TRBJ2-2	CASSLAQLAGLGELFF
TRBV20-1	TRBJ2-1	CSARGRDGWGLNEQFF
TRBV2	TRBJ1-2	CASRNDRGDGYTF
TRBV5-1	TRBJ2-7	CASSLAGLADYEQYF
TRBV3-1	TRBJ2-2	CASSQEILGPPPTNTGELFF
TRBV20-1	TRBJ2-1	CSASLDPRSFNEQFF
TRBV19	TRBJ2-4	CASRPRFSGAKNIQYF
TRBV10-3	TRBJ2-3	CATFFGGRLDTQYF
TRBV20-1	TRBJ1-3	CSAALYSGNTIYF
TRBV6-1	TRBJ2-5	CASSEWAGQETQYF
TRBV12-3/TRBV12-4	TRBJ1-5	CASSFWTASFQPQHF
TRBV20-1	TRBJ2-7	CSARLPGLRTQYF
TRBV7-2	TRBJ2-1	CASSPRTSGDYEQFF